Each of the 9 T cell receptor beta chains below was sequenced from the same sample in a study of Tregs in tolerant kidney transplant recipients. Measured with immunoSEQ multiplex PCR; TCRdb has only the in-frame clones, and not every one. This table has tens of thousands of clones, 85% to 95% appearing once. Sequencing was done on a sample of CD8+ T cells from blood. These TCRs come from a human donor in good health.

The V call is TRBV13, the J call TRBJ1-2, with unresolved D. Trimming took 5 bases from V and 4 from J, leaving 11 bases between them. The CDR3 spans 13 residues. Germline V gives CDR1 PRHDT, CDR2 FYEKMQ (reference sequence). CDR3 sequence reads: CASSTGSFYGYTF. The CDR3 DNA reads as TGTGCCAGCAGCACGGGCAGCTTCTATGGCTACACCTTC. Full variable domain (rest looked up from reference TRBV13 and TRBJ1-2): AAGVIQSPRHLIKEKRETATLKCYPIPRHDTVYWYQQGPGQDPQFLISFYEKMQSDKGSIPDRFSAQQFSDYHSELNMSSLELGDSALYFCASSTGSFYGYTFGSGTRLTVV.

The chain is built from TRBV12-5 and TRBJ1-5; D not certain. The V end lost 5 bases, the J end lost 7 bases, and 9 bases lay between the germline ends. Germline V gene sequence: CDR1 LGHNT, CDR2 FRNRAP. CDR3 length equals 12 residues. In DNA form, the CDR3 reads TGTGCTAGTGGTATTCAGCAGCAGCCCCAGCATTTT. It specifies CASGIQQQPQHF.

The chain employs TRBV6-6 and TRBJ1-1; a possible D gene is TRBD1 (6 bases). The CDR3 sequence is 15 residues long. Looked up from germline, CDR1 is MNHNY and CDR2 is SVGAGI (reference sequence). Trimming stripped 2 bases from V and 4 bases from J, with 14 bases between. The CDR3 DNA reads TGTGCCAGCAGTTACGGCATACAGGGCTTCACTGAAGCTTTCTTT. Its translation is CASSYGIQGFTEAFF.

In nucleotides, the CDR3 is TGTGCCAGCCTCACAGAGGTGGACACCGGGGAGCTGTTTTTT. Amino acids: CASLTEVDTGELFF. V and J are TRBV7-9 and TRBJ2-2; D not certain. The germline V gene encodes CDR1 SEHNR and CDR2 FQNEAQ (reference sequence). This CDR3 comprises 14 residues. V shed 8 bases and J shed 3 bases, with 13 bases lying between them.

The gene calls are TRBV25-1 and TRBJ2-1, with D possibly being TRBD2 (5 bases). The V gene's germline CDR1 is MGHDK and CDR2 SYGVNS. The CDR3 sequence is 16 residues long. Trimming took off 1 base at V and 8 bases at J, with 18 bases between the two ends. The CDR3 loop reads CASSEFPRETVDEQFF. The CDR3 bases are TGTGCCAGCAGTGAATTCCCCCGGGAAACCGTGGATGAGCAGTTCTTC. The full variable domain, rest sourced from reference TRBV25-1 and TRBJ2-1, is EADIYQTPRYLVIGTGKKITLECSQTMGHDKMYWYQQDPGMELHLIHYSYGVNSTEKGDLSSESTVSRIRTEHFPLTLESARPSHTSQYLCASSEFPRETVDEQFFGPGTRLTVL.

The V call is TRBV2, the J call TRBJ1-3; D call uncertain. Trimming took 6 bases from V and 3 from J, leaving 6 bases between them. Looked up from germline, CDR1 is SNHLY and CDR2 is FYNNEI. This CDR3 has 12 amino acids. The CDR3 nucleotides are TGTGCCAGCAGGGGGAATGGAAACACCATATATTTT. This translates into CASRGNGNTIYF.

A note on this clone: The junction departs from the called germline gene at one end, perhaps through a read error. The chain couples TRBV7-7 to TRBJ2-5; weak D call: TRBD1 (6 bases). Germline lookup yields CDR1 SSHAT and CDR2 FNYEAQ (reference sequence). The CDR3 extends over 12 amino acids. CDR3 sequence reads: CASRNDRETQYF. CDR3 in DNA: TGTGCTAGCAGAAACGACAGGGAGACCCAGTACTTC.

The chain recombines TRBV27 with TRBJ2-2, with TRBD2 as a possible D gene (6 bases). Germline assignment: CDR1 MNHEY and CDR2 SMNVEV (reference sequence). This CDR3 is 15 amino acids long. V lost 7 bases and J 1 base, leaving 13 bases between the germline ends. This CDR3 is CASTRGTGNTGELFF. CDR3 sequence (DNA): TGTGCCAGCACCCGCGGGACGGGGAACACCGGGGAGCTGTTTTTT.

The chain uses TRBV5-5 and TRBJ1-2, with a weak D call TRBD1 (5 bases). The germline V gene encodes CDR1 SGHKS and CDR2 YYEKEE (reference sequence). The CDR3 loop spans 12 amino acids. The V and J ends lost 3 bases and 8 bases respectively, with 11 bases between them. CDR3 region: CASSSEGRGYTF. CDR3 sequence (DNA): TGTGCCAGCAGCTCCGAGGGGCGGGGCTACACCTTC.